This TCR beta chain was recorded in a study of cytomegalovirus exposure and HLA in healthy donors. For this clone: Antigen unknown.

The CDR3 covers 15 residues. V shed 5 bases, J shed 7 bases, and the junction held 11 bases outside the gene matches. Germline values: CDR1 SEHNR, CDR2 FQNEAQ (reference sequence). Study-wide results and limits: In a later analysis, HLA-associated TCR beta chains were more clonally expanded than equally common others. Reported findings show TCR beta sequences accurately forecast HLA-A and HLA-B alleles in most subjects. In a later analysis, a genetic analysis reported fewer productive-TCR N-insertions in an Asian-associated ancestry cluster than the cohort average. The likely origin of a cluster of highly shared sequence variants was a sequencing artifact.

With 60 Vbeta and 13 Jbeta primers, the PCR was carried out. TCRdb's table, derived via immunoSEQ multiplex PCR, lists solely in-frame clones and lacks some. The sample records roughly 56,000 clones, 81% being singletons. This rearrangement joins TRBV7-9 to TRBJ2-1, with 7 bases aligning to TRBD1. This receptor was identified in a boy aged 5-17 years in good health and CMV-seropositive. Sample: PBMCs. The CDR3 reads CASSTGQVPWNEQFF. Written as DNA, the CDR3 is TGTGCCAGCAGCACAGGACAGGTGCCTTGGAATGAGCAGTTCTTC.